The sequence of this TCR beta chain was determined in a study of shared clonotypes between healthy human individuals. The germline V gene has CDR1 WNHNN and CDR2 SYGVQD (reference sequence). The CDR3 is 14 residues long. V lost 11 bases and J lost 1; bases outside the gene matches: 9. Some clones are missing from TCRdb's copy, which holds only in-frame ones; the method was immunoSEQ multiplex PCR. The sample carries roughly 1,100,000 clones, about 75% recorded once. The receptor was isolated from a man aged 18 to 30 in good health. The sample taken for sequencing was memory CD4+ T cells sorted from blood. Specified subset: CD45RA-negative fraction. The V gene is TRBV10-1, the J gene TRBJ2-7; TRBD1 matches at 9 bases. As DNA, the CDR3 is TGCGCCGCCAACAGGGGGCGCAAGTCCTACGAGCAGTACTTC. Encoded protein: CAANRGRKSYEQYF.